This TCR beta chain was found in a study of shared clonotypes between healthy human individuals. Study-level points and caveats: Rarefaction showed that sequencing of sorted subsets was incomplete (despite large depth). Generally, estimated richness proved larger in naive subsets than it did in memory subsets.

Sequenced by immunoSEQ multiplex PCR; TCRdb stores in-frame clones only, minus some. The sample carries 1.5 million to 2.5 million clones, roughly 95% recorded once. Concerning this clone itself: Its antigen remains unidentified.

In the naive CD8 group, cells lacked CD45RO and were positively selected for CCR7, so terminally differentiated effector memory CD45RA+ cells were left out. Losses at the gene ends were 3 bases for V and 6 bases for J; bases not matched to a gene: 15. CDR1 is SGHNT, CDR2 YYREEE, per germline (reference sequence). This CDR3 is built from 18 residues. The specimen sequenced was naive CD8+ T cells sorted from blood. The sequence came from a man between 18 and 35 years old in good health. This sequence joins TRBV5-4 and TRBJ2-7; 13 nucleotides match TRBD2. The CDR3 nucleotides are TGTGCCAGCAGCTACGGGACTAGCGGGGCCCGGGGAAAGGGCGAGCAGTACTTC. Its translation is CASSYGTSGARGKGEQYF.